What follows are 24 T cell receptor beta chains derived from one specimen sequenced in a study of T cell responses to AZD1222 COVID-19 vaccine. Here immunoSEQ multiplex PCR was the method, and the copy in TCRdb shows in-frame clones only, minus some. This sample yields about 83,000 clones, of which 91% are seen a single time; 28% belongs to the top ten. The starting material was peripheral blood, obtained 28 days after the second AZD1222 dose. Receptors originate from an adult who received the AZD1222 COVID-19 vaccine.

This rearrangement joins TRBV9 to TRBJ2-3, with TRBD1 identical over 7 bases. The germline V gene has CDR1 SGDLS and CDR2 YYNGEE. The CDR3 sequence is 15 residues long. Germline trimming cut 6 bases from V and 2 bases from J; bases unmatched to any gene: 9. The CDR3 region is CASTPGTANTDTQYF. The CDR3 DNA reads as TGTGCCAGCACACCAGGGACAGCCAACACAGATACGCAGTATTTT.

The chain uses TRBV21-1 and TRBJ2-5. TRBV21-1 is designated a pseudogene. The CDR3 is 13 residues long. The CDR3: CASSKRPLETQYF. The CDR3 DNA reads TGTGCCAGCAGCAAACGGCCACTAGAGACCCAGTACTTC.

The V call is TRBV4-1, the J call TRBJ2-1; D is undetermined. The germline V and J ends were trimmed by 1 base and 7 bases, with 8 bases remaining between them. Germline V gene data show CDR1 as MGHRA and CDR2 as YSYEKL. The CDR3 has 13 residues. The CDR3 sequence is CASSQVTANEQFF. The DNA of the CDR3 is TGCGCCAGCAGCCAAGTTACGGCGAATGAGCAGTTCTTC.

V usage is TRBV4-1 and J usage is TRBJ2-7; 12 bases are shared with TRBD2. In germline, CDR1 is MGHRA, CDR2 YSYEKL. This CDR3 has 16 residues. J gave up 7 bases and V 3 bases, and 10 bases lay outside the gene matches. CDR3 residues: CASSQELAGGPEEQYF. As DNA, the CDR3 is TGCGCCAGCAGCCAGGAGCTAGCGGGAGGGCCAGAAGAGCAGTACTTC.

The V gene is TRBV11-2, the J gene TRBJ2-5, with 12 bases aligning to TRBD1. The CDR3 is 17 amino acids. The junction had 6 bases not matched to a gene; V was cut back by 1 base and J by 3 bases. In germline, CDR1 is SGHAT, CDR2 FQNNGV. The CDR3 here is CASSLAFGTGGEETQYF. In DNA, the CDR3 is TGTGCCAGCAGCTTAGCCTTCGGGACAGGGGGCGAAGAGACCCAGTACTTC.

The chain links TRBV6-1 to TRBJ2-7, with 10 positions matching TRBD2. With V trimmed by 3 bases and J by 5 bases, 1 base remained unmatched. The V gene's germline CDR1 is MNHNS and CDR2 SASEGT. The CDR3 covers 13 residues. In nucleotides, the CDR3 is TGTGCCAGCAGTGATAGCGGGAGGAACGAGCAGTACTTC. It is translated as CASSDSGRNEQYF.

As for this clone: The junction departs from the called germline gene at one end, perhaps through a read error. The chain joins TRBV7-7 to TRBJ2-5; TRBD2 is a possible D gene (5 bases). The CDR3 covers 13 residues. In germline, CDR1 is SSHAT, CDR2 FNYEAQ (reference sequence). Here the CDR3 reads CASSLALGETQYF. The CDR3 DNA reads TGTGCTAGCAGCTTAGCGCTGGGAGAGACCCAGTACTTC.

This chain connects TRBV4-1 to TRBJ2-7; 9 bases are shared with TRBD2. In germline, CDR1 is MGHRA, CDR2 YSYEKL. The CDR3 extends over 17 amino acids. The J segment lost 3 bases and the V segment lost 4 bases, leaving 13 bases of the junction unmatched. Here the CDR3 reads CASSPTMIAGVGYEQYF. As DNA, the CDR3 is TGCGCCAGCAGCCCCACGATGATAGCGGGAGTGGGCTACGAGCAGTACTTC.

In its sample, this clone was seen once. V is TRBV6-2 or TRBV6-3 and J is TRBJ1-1; 8 bases align to TRBD1. In germline, CDR1 is MNHEY, CDR2 SVGEGT. With 2 bases clipped from V and 6 bases from J, the junction kept 8 bases outside the gene matches. The CDR3 spans 15 residues. The chain's CDR3 is CASSYARGLTAEAFF. CDR3 bases: TGTGCCAGCAGTTACGCCAGGGGGCTGACGGCTGAAGCTTTCTTT.

The DNA for the CDR3 is TGTGCCAGCAGCCAAGGCGGACAGGGGGCAGAGACCCAGTACTTC. Residues: CASSQGGQGAETQYF. V gene TRBV4-2 combines with J gene TRBJ2-5; the match to TRBD1 covers 11 bases. Trimming cost V 1 base and J 4 bases; bases outside gene matches: 2. Germline values: CDR1 LGHNA, CDR2 YNFKEQ. The CDR3 is 15 amino acids.

This clone was observed once. V and J are TRBV6-4 and TRBJ2-3, with D maybe TRBD2 (6 bases). CDR3 length: 14 residues. In germline, CDR1 is MRHNA, CDR2 SNTAGT. The ends were cut back, 8 bases at V and 2 bases at J, with 14 bases in the middle. The CDR3 here is CASAEGSDTDTQYF. The CDR3 DNA is TGTGCCAGCGCGGAGGGCAGCGACACAGATACGCAGTATTTT.

V and J are TRBV19 and TRBJ2-1, with a tentative D call TRBD2 (5 bases). Trimming left V 10 bases short and J 8 bases short, with 24 bases between. Germline V gene sequence: CDR1 LNHDA, CDR2 SQIVND (reference sequence). CDR3 length equals 15 residues. The CDR3 DNA follows: TGTGCCACCTCGAAGAGGGAGAGCGGTATATATGAGCAGTTCTTC. Protein product: CATSKRESGIYEQFF.

This rearrangement joins TRBV19 to TRBJ1-4, with D perhaps TRBD1 (5 bases). Trimming removed 3 bases at V and 7 bases at J, with 15 bases between. Germline V gene lookup returns CDR1 LNHDA and CDR2 SQIVND (reference sequence). This CDR3 comprises 15 residues. CDR3 amino acids: CASSIRETRGEKLFF. The DNA of the CDR3 is TGTGCCAGTAGTATCCGGGAGACGAGGGGTGAAAAACTGTTTTTT.

CDR3 protein: CASSFTLAGNNEQFF. The CDR3 coding sequence is TGTGCCAGCAGCTTTACACTAGCGGGAAACAATGAGCAGTTCTTC. The chain is built from TRBV7-6 and TRBJ2-1, with 10 bases fitting TRBD2. Germline V lookup: CDR1 SGHVS, CDR2 FNYEAQ. The CDR3 spans 15 residues. The V gene end was trimmed by 3 bases and the J gene end by 5 bases; junction bases not matched to a gene: 4.

V and J are TRBV2 and TRBJ2-3; 7 nucleotides line up with TRBD1. CDR1 SNHLY and CDR2 FYNNEI come from the germline V gene. This CDR3 contains 15 residues. V was pared by 4 bases and J by 2 bases, with 6 bases of the junction left unmatched. DNA of the CDR3: TGTGCCAGCAGTGCTGGGACAGCCAACACAGATACGCAGTATTTT. Translating it yields CASSAGTANTDTQYF.

The chain has TRBV18 and TRBJ1-1; 7 bases are shared with TRBD1. This CDR3 has 15 residues. Looked up from germline, CDR1 is KGHSH and CDR2 is LQKENI. V was clipped by 3 bases and J by 2 bases; unmatched bases: 6. The CDR3 region is CASSPPGTVNTEAFF. CDR3 nucleotides: TGTGCCAGCTCACCGCCCGGGACAGTCAACACTGAAGCTTTCTTT.

The chain has TRBV10-3 and TRBJ1-1, with a tentative D call TRBD1 (6 bases). This CDR3 has 13 amino acids. The germline V gene encodes CDR1 ENHRY and CDR2 SYGVKD. Trimming took off 5 bases at V and 7 bases at J, with 14 bases between the two ends. The CDR3 reads CAISYPDRNEAFF. The CDR3 DNA reads TGTGCCATCAGTTACCCGGACAGAAATGAAGCTTTCTTT.

The rearrangement links TRBV28 to TRBJ2-3; 13 bases line up with TRBD2. The germline gives CDR1 MDHEN, CDR2 SYDVKM. The CDR3 spans 16 residues. Unmatched junction bases numbered 5, after V lost 5 bases and J lost 3 bases. The CDR3 sequence is CASSPRTSGSTDTQYF. CDR3 in DNA: TGTGCCAGCAGTCCACGGACTAGCGGGAGTACAGATACGCAGTATTTT.

The J gene is TRBJ2-3, the V gene TRBV5-4; D is ambiguous. This CDR3 has 13 amino acids. Germline lookup yields CDR1 SGHNT and CDR2 YYREEE (reference sequence). Trimming cost V 6 bases and J 3 bases, with 11 bases left between them. CDR3 amino acids: CASKAGLTDTQYF. The CDR3 region has the DNA TGTGCCAGCAAAGCAGGTCTTACAGATACGCAGTATTTT.

The rearrangement links TRBV27 to TRBJ2-5; 10 nucleotides agree with TRBD1. The CDR3 sequence is 17 residues long. Germline assignment: CDR1 MNHEY and CDR2 SMNVEV (reference sequence). V shed 6 bases and J 5 bases; nucleotides not matched to a gene: 15. The chain's CDR3 is CASSAFRPRDRGETQYF. The CDR3 DNA follows: TGTGCCAGCAGCGCATTTCGACCGCGGGACAGGGGCGAGACCCAGTACTTC.

V is TRBV2 and J is TRBJ1-2, with 8 positions matching TRBD1. V was clipped by 2 bases and J by 8 bases; unmatched bases: 4. Germline loops: CDR1 SNHLY, CDR2 FYNNEI. The length of the CDR3 is 13 residues. CDR3 amino acids: CASSELDREGYTF. In DNA form, the CDR3 reads TGTGCCAGCAGTGAACTGGACAGGGAAGGCTACACCTTC.

This rearrangement joins TRBV5-5 to TRBJ2-3; 7 nucleotides match TRBD1. This CDR3 comprises 16 residues. The germline V gene has CDR1 SGHKS and CDR2 YYEKEE (reference sequence). Germline trimming cut 6 bases from V and 2 bases from J; bases unmatched to any gene: 12. In DNA, the CDR3 is TGTGCCAGCACCGCATCGGGGACAGCAAACACAGATACGCAGTATTTT. Amino acid sequence: CASTASGTANTDTQYF. Looking up the rest from reference TRBV5-5 and TRBJ2-3 gives the full variable domain: DAGVTQSPTHLIKTRGQQVTLRCSPISGHKSVSWYQQVLGQGPQFIFQYYEKEERGRGNFPDRFSARQFPNYSSELNVNALLLGDSALYLCASTASGTANTDTQYFGPGTRLTVL.

V gene TRBV14 combines with J gene TRBJ2-3; TRBD1 is a possible D gene (5 bases). Germline lookup yields CDR1 SGHDN and CDR2 FVKESK. The CDR3 loop spans 15 amino acids. V lost 4 bases, J lost 0 bases, and 11 bases lay in between. The CDR3: CASSRQLASTDTQYF. The DNA of the CDR3 is TGTGCCAGCAGCCGACAGCTGGCTAGCACAGATACGCAGTATTTT.

The DNA for the CDR3 is TGTGCCAGCAAGCCGGGGATCGGTAGCTATGGCTACACCTTC. This codes for CASKPGIGSYGYTF. This chain connects TRBV6-5 to TRBJ1-2; D gene uncertain. The CDR3 runs 14 residues. The V gene lost 7 bases and the J gene lost 4 bases, with 16 bases spanning the gap. Germline CDR1 is MNHEY and CDR2 is SVGAGI.